The clone carrying this T cell receptor beta chain was seen a handful of times. What it binds is unknown. The data were obtained in a study of cytomegalovirus exposure and HLA in healthy donors. Study context: Some 85 million unique TCRs from HLA-typed donors were held in an early data release. Findings and caveats of the study: A later analysis by the authors found several of the most significant clusters apparently linked to common viral pathogens. Analysis was performed later, and it showed HLA-associated TCR beta chains to be more clonally expanded than equally common others.

PCR used 60 Vbeta primers and 13 Jbeta primers. Clones were read by immunoSEQ multiplex PCR, and TCRdb kept only the in-frame ones, dropping some. The sample lists 200,000 to 250,000 clones; 77% were seen once. The V and J ends lost 5 bases and 3 bases, in that order; junction bases with no gene match: 5. The length of the CDR3 is 14 residues. CDR1 is SGHTA, CDR2 FQGNSA, per germline. This chain connects TRBV7-2 to TRBJ1-1; TRBD1 aligns across 8 bases. The receptor's source is an older woman in good health and CMV-seropositive. Sequencing was done on a sample of PBMCs. Written as DNA, the CDR3 is TGTGCCAGCAGCGGCAGGGGGCGGGACACTGAAGCTTTCTTT. Translated: CASSGRGRDTEAFF. The full variable domain, in which reference TRBV7-2 and TRBJ1-1 provide the parts outside the CDR3, is GAGVSQSPSNKVTEKGKDVELRCDPISGHTALYWYRQSLGQGLEFLIYFQGNSAPDKSGLPSDRFSAERTGGSVSTLTIQRTQQEDSAVYLCASSGRGRDTEAFFGQGTRLTVV.